Sequencing of this T cell receptor (beta chain) was carried out in a study of Graves' ophthalmopathy and Graves' hyperthyroidism. Beta-chain TCR CDR3 regions were amplified from RNA transcripts. HTBI primers primed a first-round RT-PCR, and a second-round multiplex PCR followed. Each CDR3 protein gets one entry after TCRdb re-called the multiplex PCR reads with MiXCR. In the table there are 500,000 to 700,000 distinct CDR3 sequences, 20% to 25% of which are singletons. This clonotype was counted at least ten times. Sequencing was carried out using peripheral blood. The TCR sequence derives from a woman under 30 with stable Graves' hyperthyroidism. Some clones in this sample may be carry-over from other donors' samples.

The CDR3 DNA is TGTGCCAGCAGTCGAAAAAGCGGGGGTCAAGAGACCCAGTACTTC. Encoded protein: CASSRKSGGQETQYF. This chain connects TRBV6-2 or TRBV6-3 to TRBJ2-5; the match to TRBD2 covers 8 bases. The germline CDR1 and CDR2 sequences are MNHEY and SVGEGT. This CDR3 is built from 15 residues. The V and J ends lost 5 bases and 2 bases, in that order; junction bases with no gene match: 7.